The 12 T cell receptor beta chains given below trace back to one sample, sequenced in a study of T cell responses to AZD1222 COVID-19 vaccine. Sequencing was performed with immunoSEQ multiplex PCR; in TCRdb, only in-frame clones are kept and a portion is missing. Found here are approximately 220,000 clones, around 93% of them singletons; the top ten hold around 1%. Material: peripheral blood, obtained on day 0 of MenACWY control vaccination. These receptor sequences come from an adult in good health.

The DNA for the CDR3 is TGTGCCAGTAGTAACCTTGGGACAGGGAACTATGGCTACACCTTC. It yields the protein CASSNLGTGNYGYTF. The J gene is TRBJ1-2, the V gene TRBV19; TRBD1 agrees at 9 bases. The germline V gene encodes CDR1 LNHDA and CDR2 SQIVND (reference sequence). The CDR3 extends over 15 amino acids. V shed 4 bases, J shed 2 bases, and the junction held 5 bases outside the gene matches.

This chain uses TRBV5-1 with TRBJ1-1; TRBD1 matches at 10 bases. CDR3 length: 15 residues. After removal of 4 bases from V and 5 bases from J, the junction contained 8 bases not matched to a gene. Germline CDR1 SGHRS, CDR2 YFSETQ. CDR3 in amino acids: CASSARQGARTEAFF. In nucleotides, the CDR3 is TGCGCCAGCAGCGCACGACAGGGGGCCCGGACTGAAGCTTTCTTT.

The genes are TRBV18 and TRBJ1-1; TRBD1 is a possible D gene (5 bases). The CDR3 runs 15 residues. Germline V gives CDR1 KGHSH, CDR2 LQKENI. Trimming left V 3 bases short and J 3 bases short, with 14 bases between. The chain's CDR3 is CASSPPPTAHTEAFF. The CDR3 DNA sequence: TGTGCCAGCTCACCCCCCCCGACAGCCCACACTGAAGCTTTCTTT.

This chain links TRBV14 with TRBJ2-3; possible D gene TRBD2, 5 bases. V was trimmed by 3 bases and J by 1 base, leaving 14 bases between them. This CDR3 contains 16 residues. Germline values: CDR1 SGHDN, CDR2 FVKESK. CDR3 region: CASSHGKAAGTDTQYF. In DNA, the CDR3 is TGTGCCAGCAGCCACGGAAAAGCGGCGGGCACAGATACGCAGTATTTT.

V and J are TRBV10-2 and TRBJ1-3; no clear D gene. The V end lost 0 bases, the J end lost 4 bases, and 13 bases lay between the germline ends. Germline CDR1 and CDR2: WSHSY and SAAADI. This CDR3 has 16 amino acids. Here the CDR3 reads CASSESKPPVGNTIYF. The CDR3 bases are TGCGCCAGCAGTGAGTCGAAGCCCCCGGTGGGAAACACCATATATTTT.

This chain uses TRBV5-1 with TRBJ2-1; 12 nucleotides align to TRBD2. Looked up from germline, CDR1 is SGHRS and CDR2 is YFSETQ. Losses at the gene ends were 3 bases for V and 10 bases for J; bases not matched to a gene: 11. The CDR3 runs 16 residues. Here the CDR3 DNA reads TGCGCCAGCAGCTCCGATGCTAGCGGGGGGGCAGGAGAGCAGTTCTTC. The encoded protein is CASSSDASGGAGEQFF.

The V gene is TRBV7-9, the J gene TRBJ1-2; D is uncertain. Germline CDR1 SEHNR, CDR2 FQNEAQ (reference sequence). The CDR3 has 14 residues. The V end was cut by 1 base, the J end by 8 bases, with 14 bases between. CDR3 loop: CASSLGERGSGYTF. The DNA of the CDR3 is TGTGCCAGCAGCTTAGGGGAGCGAGGGAGCGGCTACACCTTC.

The chain recombines TRBV19 with TRBJ1-1; D is unclear. The germline gives CDR1 LNHDA, CDR2 SQIVND (reference sequence). The CDR3 is made up of 13 amino acids. V lost 8 bases, J lost 0 bases, and 10 bases lay in between. DNA of the CDR3: TGTGCCAGTCCTGGACCTTTGAACACTGAAGCTTTCTTT. Translation: CASPGPLNTEAFF.

The chain recombines TRBV23-1 with TRBJ1-2, with D tentatively TRBD1 (5 bases). TRBV23-1 is an ORF; its function is uncertain. The CDR3 length is 12 residues. Trimming stripped 6 bases from V and 5 bases from J, with 10 bases between. The CDR3 DNA sequence: TGCGCCAGCAGACTGCAGGGATATGGCTACACCTTC. This translates into CASRLQGYGYTF.

This chain uses TRBV2 with TRBJ2-7; maybe TRBD1 (6 bases). V lost 7 bases and J 5 bases, leaving 12 bases between the germline ends. The CDR3 length is 12 residues. Germline loops: CDR1 SNHLY, CDR2 FYNNEI. The CDR3 nucleotides read TGTGCCAGCAACCGACAGGTTGACGAGCAGTACTTC. Translated, it gives CASNRQVDEQYF.

This clone was found once. The V gene is TRBV3-1 (or the pseudogene TRBV3-2), the J gene TRBJ1-4; no clear D gene. V lost 6 bases to trimming and J lost 4 bases, with 9 bases between them. Germline V lookup: CDR1 LGHDT, CDR2 YNNKEL (reference sequence). CDR3 length: 13 amino acids. CDR3 loop: CASRGPINEKLFF. CDR3 DNA: TGTGCCAGCAGAGGACCGATTAATGAAAAACTGTTTTTT.

This chain uses TRBV2 with TRBJ2-2, with 8 bases fitting TRBD2. In germline, CDR1 is SNHLY, CDR2 FYNNEI. The trim removed 4 bases at V and 5 bases at J, leaving 9 bases unmatched. The CDR3 runs 16 residues. CDR3 bases: TGTGCCAGCAGTGCCGCGGGGGGCATTTCTACCGGGGAGCTGTTTTTT. Its protein product is CASSAAGGISTGELFF.